Following are 9 T cell receptor beta chains from one sample sequenced in a study of graft-versus-host responses after intestinal transplantation. The repertoire was sequenced with immunoSEQ multiplex PCR; TCRdb's copy has only in-frame clones and lacks some. The table includes about 130,000 clones, around 94% detected once. No antigen has been assigned to these receptors. The sample here was unstimulated CD4+ T cells sorted from spleen or lymph node cells, taken before intestinal transplant. These receptors were taken from a human donor who received an intestinal transplant.

The chain has TRBV10-3 and TRBJ1-2; D gene uncertain. V was clipped by 6 bases and J by 6 bases, with 17 bases between them. Germline CDR1 reads ENHRY; CDR2 reads SYGVKD. The CDR3 is made up of 14 amino acids. In DNA, the CDR3 is TGTGCCATCAGCCTAGTTCTAACTATCGATGGCTACACCTTC. This translates into CAISLVLTIDGYTF.

The CDR3 reads CASSSSGTVSYEQYF. The CDR3 nucleotides read TGTGCCAGCAGTTCCTCCGGGACAGTCTCCTACGAGCAGTACTTC. The V gene is TRBV27, the J gene TRBJ2-7, with 7 bases that match TRBD1. The CDR3 is 15 residues long. The V segment lost 4 bases and the J segment 0 bases; nucleotides outside the gene matches: 6. CDR1 MNHEY and CDR2 SMNVEV come from the germline V gene (reference sequence).

V and J are TRBV19 and TRBJ1-1; D is possibly TRBD1 (6 bases). CDR3 length equals 13 residues. Trimming left V 4 bases short and J 0 bases short, with 6 bases between. From germline, CDR1 is LNHDA and CDR2 SQIVND (reference sequence). For the CDR3, the DNA is TGTGCCAGTAGTACAGGGGTGAACACTGAAGCTTTCTTT. Translating gives CASSTGVNTEAFF. Filled out from reference TRBV19 and TRBJ1-1, the complete variable domain reads DGGITQSPKYLFRKEGQNVTLSCEQNLNHDAMYWYRQDPGQGLRLIYYSQIVNDFQKGDIAEGYSVSREKKESFPLTVTSAQKNPTAFYLCASSTGVNTEAFFGQGTRLTVV.

This chain links TRBV5-1 with TRBJ1-4; D might be TRBD1 (5 bases). CDR3 length equals 16 residues. Germline CDR1 is SGHRS and CDR2 is YFSETQ. The V and J ends lost 5 bases and 0 bases respectively, with 14 bases between them. CDR3 region: CASSWGRDATNEKLFF. CDR3 nucleotides: TGCGCCAGCAGTTGGGGCAGAGACGCAACTAATGAAAAACTGTTTTTT.

The chain is built from TRBV11-2 and TRBJ2-3; the D is unclear. Germline V gene sequence: CDR1 SGHAT, CDR2 FQNNGV. V lost 5 bases and J lost 3, with 15 bases in between. The length of the CDR3 is 15 residues. DNA for the CDR3: TGTGCCAGCAGCGTACGGATAGAATTAACAGATACGCAGTATTTT. The encoded protein is CASSVRIELTDTQYF.

The V gene is TRBV27, the J gene TRBJ2-3; TRBD2 matches 8 bases. Germline CDR1 is MNHEY and CDR2 is SMNVEV (reference sequence). This CDR3 contains 16 residues. Unmatched junction bases numbered 11, after V lost 1 base and J lost 8 bases. CDR3 region: CASSLLAGRAFSTQYF. CDR3 DNA: TGTGCCAGCAGTTTATTAGCGGGGCGGGCGTTTAGTACGCAGTATTTT.

The chain combines TRBV6-1 with TRBJ2-7; D is tentatively TRBD1 or TRBD2 (5 bases each). V lost 6 bases, J lost 5 bases, and 11 bases lay in between. CDR3 size: 12 residues. Germline assignment: CDR1 MNHNS and CDR2 SASEGT. CDR3 coding DNA: TGTGCCAGCAGATACGGGACCGACGAGCAGTACTTC. The encoded protein is CASRYGTDEQYF.

CDR3 in DNA: TGTGCCAGCACGGGGGTGGTCGATGAGCAGTTCTTC. It specifies CASTGVVDEQFF. The chain couples TRBV25-1 to TRBJ2-1; D might be TRBD2 (6 bases). V shed 7 bases and J shed 8 bases, with 12 bases lying between them. The CDR3 sequence is 12 residues long. Germline loops: CDR1 MGHDK, CDR2 SYGVNS.

The gene calls are TRBV5-5 and TRBJ1-2; 9 bases agree with TRBD1. Germline V lookup: CDR1 SGHKS, CDR2 YYEKEE (reference sequence). J was trimmed by 8 bases and V by 3 bases; bases with no gene match: 14. This CDR3 is built from 16 residues. This CDR3 reads CASSSNRDRVISGYTF. CDR3 bases: TGTGCCAGCAGCTCTAACCGGGACAGGGTAATCAGCGGCTACACCTTC.